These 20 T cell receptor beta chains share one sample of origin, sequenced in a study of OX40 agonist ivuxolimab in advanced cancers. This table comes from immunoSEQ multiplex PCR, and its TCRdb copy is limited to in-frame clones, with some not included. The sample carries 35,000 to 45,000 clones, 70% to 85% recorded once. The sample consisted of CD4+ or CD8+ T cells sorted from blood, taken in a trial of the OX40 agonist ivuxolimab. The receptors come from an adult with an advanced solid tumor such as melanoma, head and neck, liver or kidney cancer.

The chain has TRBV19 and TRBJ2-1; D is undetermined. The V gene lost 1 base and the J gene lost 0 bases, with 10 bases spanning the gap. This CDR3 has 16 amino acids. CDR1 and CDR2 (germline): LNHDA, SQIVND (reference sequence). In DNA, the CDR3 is TGTGCCAGTAGTATAGTATGGCCGAGCTCCTACAATGAGCAGTTCTTC. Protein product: CASSIVWPSSYNEQFF.

CDR3 bases: TGTGCCAGCAGTCGGACTAGCGGGGGGTCCTACAATGAGCAGTTCTTC. Translation gives CASSRTSGGSYNEQFF. The chain combines TRBV9 with TRBJ2-1, with TRBD2 identical over 14 bases. CDR1 SGDLS and CDR2 YYNGEE come from the germline V gene. The trim removed 5 bases at V and 1 base at J, leaving 2 bases unmatched. This CDR3 comprises 16 residues.

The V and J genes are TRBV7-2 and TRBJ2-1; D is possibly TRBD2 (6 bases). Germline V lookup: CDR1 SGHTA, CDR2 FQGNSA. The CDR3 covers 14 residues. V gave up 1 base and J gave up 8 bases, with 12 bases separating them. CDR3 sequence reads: CASSLEIGSYEQFF. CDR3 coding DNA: TGTGCCAGCAGCTTAGAAATCGGGAGTTATGAGCAGTTCTTC. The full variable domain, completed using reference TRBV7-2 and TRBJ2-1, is GAGVSQSPSNKVTEKGKDVELRCDPISGHTALYWYRQSLGQGLEFLIYFQGNSAPDKSGLPSDRFSAERTGGSVSTLTIQRTQQEDSAVYLCASSLEIGSYEQFFGPGTRLTVL.

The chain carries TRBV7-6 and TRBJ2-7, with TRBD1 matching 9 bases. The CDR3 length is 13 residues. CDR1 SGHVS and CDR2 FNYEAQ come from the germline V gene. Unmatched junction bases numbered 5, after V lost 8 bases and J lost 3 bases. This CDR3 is CASLPGQGYEQYF. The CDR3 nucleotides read TGTGCCAGCCTCCCGGGACAGGGCTACGAGCAGTACTTC.

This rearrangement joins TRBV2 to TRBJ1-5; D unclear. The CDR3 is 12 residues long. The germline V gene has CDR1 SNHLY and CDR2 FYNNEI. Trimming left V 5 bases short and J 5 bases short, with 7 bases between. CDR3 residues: CASSPVHQPQHF. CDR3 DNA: TGTGCCAGCAGTCCGGTCCATCAGCCCCAGCATTTT.

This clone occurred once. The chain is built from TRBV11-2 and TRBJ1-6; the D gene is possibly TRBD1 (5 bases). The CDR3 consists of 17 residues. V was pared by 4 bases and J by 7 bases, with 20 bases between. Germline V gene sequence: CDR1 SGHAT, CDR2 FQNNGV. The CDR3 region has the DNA TGTGCCAGCAGCTCAATGGATTGGCAGGGACCGAATTCACCCCTCCACTTT. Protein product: CASSSMDWQGPNSPLHF.

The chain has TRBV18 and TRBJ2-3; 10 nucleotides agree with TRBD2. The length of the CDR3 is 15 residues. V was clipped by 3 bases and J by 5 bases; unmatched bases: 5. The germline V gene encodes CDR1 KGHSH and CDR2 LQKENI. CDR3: CASSPGLAKGDTQYF. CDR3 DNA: TGTGCCAGCTCACCGGGACTAGCGAAGGGAGATACGCAGTATTTT.

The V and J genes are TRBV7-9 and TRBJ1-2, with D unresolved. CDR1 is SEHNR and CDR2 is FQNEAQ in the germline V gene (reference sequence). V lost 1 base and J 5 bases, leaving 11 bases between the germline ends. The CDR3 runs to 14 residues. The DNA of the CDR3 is TGTGCCAGCAGCTTAGGTGGCACTATATATGGCTACACCTTC. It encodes CASSLGGTIYGYTF.

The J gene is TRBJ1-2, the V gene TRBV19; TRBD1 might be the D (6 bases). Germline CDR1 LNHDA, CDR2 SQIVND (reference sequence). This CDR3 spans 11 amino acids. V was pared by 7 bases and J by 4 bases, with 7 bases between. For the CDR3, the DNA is TGTGCCAGTACGGGGGCCTATGGCTACACCTTC. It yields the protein CASTGAYGYTF.

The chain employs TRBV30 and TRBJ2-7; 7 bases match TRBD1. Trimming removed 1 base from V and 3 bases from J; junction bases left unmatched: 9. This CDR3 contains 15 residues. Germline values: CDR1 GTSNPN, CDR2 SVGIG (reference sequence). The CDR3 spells CAWSAPRQGNYEQYF. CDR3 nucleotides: TGTGCCTGGAGTGCTCCTAGACAGGGTAACTACGAGCAGTACTTC.

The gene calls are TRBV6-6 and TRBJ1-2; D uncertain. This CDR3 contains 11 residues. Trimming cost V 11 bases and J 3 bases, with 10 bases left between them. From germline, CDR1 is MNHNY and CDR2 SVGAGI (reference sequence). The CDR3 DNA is TGTGCCGCGATAAGCGACTATGGCTACACCTTC. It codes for CAAISDYGYTF.

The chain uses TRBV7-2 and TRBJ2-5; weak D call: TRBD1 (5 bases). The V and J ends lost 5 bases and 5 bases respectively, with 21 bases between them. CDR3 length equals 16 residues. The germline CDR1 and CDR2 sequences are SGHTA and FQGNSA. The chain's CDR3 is CASSLLWQGFRETQYF. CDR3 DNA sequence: TGTGCCAGCAGCCTTCTCTGGCAGGGATTCAGGGAGACCCAGTACTTC.

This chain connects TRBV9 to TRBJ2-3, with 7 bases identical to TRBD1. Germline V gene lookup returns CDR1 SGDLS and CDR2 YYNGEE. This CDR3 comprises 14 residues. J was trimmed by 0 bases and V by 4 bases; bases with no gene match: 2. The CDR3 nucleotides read TGTGCCAGCAGCCGACAGGGAAGCACAGATACGCAGTATTTT. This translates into CASSRQGSTDTQYF. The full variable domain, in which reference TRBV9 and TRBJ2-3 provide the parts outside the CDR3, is DSGVTQTPKHLITATGQRVTLRCSPRSGDLSVYWYQQSLDQGLQFLIQYYNGEERAKGNILERFSAQQFPDLHSELNLSSLELGDSALYFCASSRQGSTDTQYFGPGTRLTVL.

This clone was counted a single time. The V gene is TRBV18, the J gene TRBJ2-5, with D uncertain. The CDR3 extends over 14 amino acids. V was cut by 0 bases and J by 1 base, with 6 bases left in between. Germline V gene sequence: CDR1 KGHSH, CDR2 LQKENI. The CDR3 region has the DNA TGTGCCAGCTCACCACCGAGTACCCAAGAGACCCAGTACTTC. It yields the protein CASSPPSTQETQYF.

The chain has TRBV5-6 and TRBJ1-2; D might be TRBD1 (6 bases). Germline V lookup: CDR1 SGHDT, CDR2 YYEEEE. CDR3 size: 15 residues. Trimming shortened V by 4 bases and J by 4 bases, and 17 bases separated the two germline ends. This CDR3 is CASSPGGQGSYGYTF. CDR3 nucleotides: TGTGCCAGCAGCCCGGGTGGGCAGGGGAGCTATGGCTACACCTTC.

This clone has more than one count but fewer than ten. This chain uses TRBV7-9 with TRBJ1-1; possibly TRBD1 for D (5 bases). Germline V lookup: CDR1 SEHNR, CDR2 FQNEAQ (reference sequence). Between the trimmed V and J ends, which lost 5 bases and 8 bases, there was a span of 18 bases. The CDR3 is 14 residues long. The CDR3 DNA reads TGTGCCAGCAGCCCTGACGGGGCCACGAGGGAAGCTTTCTTT. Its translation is CASSPDGATREAFF.

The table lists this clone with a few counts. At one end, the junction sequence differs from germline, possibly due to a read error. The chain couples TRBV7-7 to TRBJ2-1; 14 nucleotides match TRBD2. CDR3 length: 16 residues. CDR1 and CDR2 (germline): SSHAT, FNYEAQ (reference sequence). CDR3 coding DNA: TGTGCTAGCAGCGCGACTAGCGGGGGGGCTTACAATGAGCAGTTCTTC. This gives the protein CASSATSGGAYNEQFF.

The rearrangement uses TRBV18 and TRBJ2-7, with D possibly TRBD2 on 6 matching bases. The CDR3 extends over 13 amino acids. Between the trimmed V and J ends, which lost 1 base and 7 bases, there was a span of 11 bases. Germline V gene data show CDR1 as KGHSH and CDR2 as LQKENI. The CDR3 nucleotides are TGTGCCAGCTCACCACAGGAGGGCGGTGAGCAGTACTTC. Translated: CASSPQEGGEQYF.

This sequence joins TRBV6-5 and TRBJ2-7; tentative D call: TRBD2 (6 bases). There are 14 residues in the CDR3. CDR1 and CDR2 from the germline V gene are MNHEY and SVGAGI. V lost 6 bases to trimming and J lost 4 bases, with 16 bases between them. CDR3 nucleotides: TGTGCCAGCAGGATGGGACTCACGCTTTACGAGCAGTACTTC. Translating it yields CASRMGLTLYEQYF.

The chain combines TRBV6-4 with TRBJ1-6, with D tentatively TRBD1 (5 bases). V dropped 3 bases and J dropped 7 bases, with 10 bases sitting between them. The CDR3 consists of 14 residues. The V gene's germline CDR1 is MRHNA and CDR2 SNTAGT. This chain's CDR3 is CASSEEEGNSPLHF. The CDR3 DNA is TGTGCCAGCAGTGAGGAGGAGGGGAATTCACCCCTCCACTTT.